This T cell receptor beta chain was recorded in a study of T cell repertoires in cytomegalovirus infection. Study findings and constraints: Cumulative public TCR beta family frequency identified CMV carriers with the relevant HLA.

The CDR3 length is 13 residues. Germline CDR1 and CDR2: LNHDA and SQIVND (reference sequence). V lost 6 bases to trimming and J lost 7 bases, with 13 bases between them. In TCRdb, the reads were re-called with MiXCR into one record per CDR3 protein. This table holds around 450,000 distinct CDR3 sequences, approximately 10% found once. This clonotype was detected ten times or more. Its antigen is currently unknown. This TCR was recovered from a human donor in good health (CMV status not recorded). Some clones in this sample may be carry-over from other donors' samples. The sample consisted of PBMCs. This chain connects TRBV19 to TRBJ1-5; D unclear. CDR3 DNA sequence: TGTGCCAGTAGCGGGGATCTTCAGCAGCCCCAGCATTTT. Protein: CASSGDLQQPQHF. Looking up the rest from reference TRBV19 and TRBJ1-5 gives the full variable domain: DGGITQSPKYLFRKEGQNVTLSCEQNLNHDAMYWYRQDPGQGLRLIYYSQIVNDFQKGDIAEGYSVSREKKESFPLTVTSAQKNPTAFYLCASSGDLQQPQHFGDGTRLSIL.